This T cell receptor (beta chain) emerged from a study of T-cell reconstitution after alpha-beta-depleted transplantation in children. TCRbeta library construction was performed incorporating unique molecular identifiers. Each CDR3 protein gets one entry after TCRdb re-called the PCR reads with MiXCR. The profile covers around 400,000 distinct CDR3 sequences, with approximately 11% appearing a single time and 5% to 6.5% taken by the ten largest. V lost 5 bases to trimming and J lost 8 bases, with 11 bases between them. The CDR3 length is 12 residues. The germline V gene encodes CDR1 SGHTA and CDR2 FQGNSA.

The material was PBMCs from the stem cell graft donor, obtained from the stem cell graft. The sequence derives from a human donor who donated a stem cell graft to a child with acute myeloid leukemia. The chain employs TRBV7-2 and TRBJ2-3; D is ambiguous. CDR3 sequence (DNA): TGTGCCAGCAGCCCAAGCCCCATTACGCAGTATTTT. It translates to CASSPSPITQYF. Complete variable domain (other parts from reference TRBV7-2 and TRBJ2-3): GAGVSQSPSNKVTEKGKDVELRCDPISGHTALYWYRQSLGQGLEFLIYFQGNSAPDKSGLPSDRFSAERTGGSVSTLTIQRTQQEDSAVYLCASSPSPITQYFGPGTRLTVL.